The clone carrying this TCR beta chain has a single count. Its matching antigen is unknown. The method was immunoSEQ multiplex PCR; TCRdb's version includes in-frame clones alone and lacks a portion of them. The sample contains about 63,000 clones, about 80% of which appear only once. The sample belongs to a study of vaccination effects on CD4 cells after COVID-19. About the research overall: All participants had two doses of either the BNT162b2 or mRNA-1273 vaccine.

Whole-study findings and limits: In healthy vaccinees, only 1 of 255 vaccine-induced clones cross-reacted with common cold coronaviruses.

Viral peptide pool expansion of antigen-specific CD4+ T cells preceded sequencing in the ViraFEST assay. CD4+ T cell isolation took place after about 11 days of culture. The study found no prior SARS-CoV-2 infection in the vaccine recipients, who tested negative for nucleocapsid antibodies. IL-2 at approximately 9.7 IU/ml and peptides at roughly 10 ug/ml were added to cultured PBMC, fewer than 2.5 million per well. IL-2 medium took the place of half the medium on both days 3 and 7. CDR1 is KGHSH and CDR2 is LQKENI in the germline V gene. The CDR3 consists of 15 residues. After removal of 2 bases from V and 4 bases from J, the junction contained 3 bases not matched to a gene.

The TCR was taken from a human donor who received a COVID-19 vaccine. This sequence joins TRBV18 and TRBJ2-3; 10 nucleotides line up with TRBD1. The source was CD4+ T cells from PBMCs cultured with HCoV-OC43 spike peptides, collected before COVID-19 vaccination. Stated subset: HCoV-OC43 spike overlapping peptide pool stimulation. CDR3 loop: CASSPGTGEADTQYF. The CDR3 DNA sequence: TGTGCCAGCTCACCAGGGACAGGGGAGGCAGATACGCAGTATTTT.